Reported below is one TCR beta chain. These data are taken from a study of T-cell reconstitution after alpha-beta-depleted transplantation in children. This CDR3 is built from 19 residues. From germline, CDR1 is KGHDR and CDR2 SFDVKD. V lost 0 bases and J lost 4; bases outside the gene matches: 8. Researchers prepared the TCRbeta library using unique molecular identifiers, the study reports. One entry per CDR3 protein results from TCRdb running MiXCR on the PCR reads. The sample consists of about 400,000 distinct CDR3 sequences, roughly 22% of them appearing once. The material sequenced was PBMCs from the stem cell graft donor, taken from the stem cell graft. The TCR sequence derives from a human donor who donated a stem cell graft to a child with acute myeloid leukemia. The chain combines TRBV24-1 with TRBJ2-3, with 14 nucleotides matching TRBD2. The CDR3 DNA reads as TGTGCCACCAGTGATTTGGGTGGGACTAGCGGGAGTCTGGCAGATACGCAGTATTTT. Protein product: CATSDLGGTSGSLADTQYF.